This TCR beta chain was found in a study of blood T cell repertoires in COVID-19. Whole-study context: Material from acute and convalescent COVID-19 was sourced from the United States, Italy and Spain.

Clones were sequenced by immunoSEQ multiplex PCR, and TCRdb holds only the in-frame ones, with some missing. Of over 200,000 clones detected, more than 80% appear once; the ten largest clones hold 1.2%. Clinical history as reported by participants underpinned cohort assignment. The V end was cut by 6 bases, the J end by 3 bases, with 14 bases between. The CDR3 is made up of 15 amino acids. Looked up from germline, CDR1 is MNHEY and CDR2 is SVGAGI. The TCR originated in a man between 25 and 39 years old who had recovered from COVID-19. Material for sequencing was PBMCs or T cells enriched from blood (not recorded which). The J gene is TRBJ1-4, the V gene TRBV6-5; tentatively, D is TRBD1 (6 bases). As DNA, the CDR3 is TGTGCCAGCAGCTGGCGGCGGACAGCTAATGAAAAACTGTTTTTT. It encodes CASSWRRTANEKLFF.